This TCR beta chain came from a study of Ad26.COV2.S vaccination and SARS-CoV-2 variants. The treatment here: around 19 received Ad26.COV2.S at low or high dose, single or two shots; about 5 received placebo; per-sample allocation not given. Vaccine and placebo recipients were sampled on day 63 after the first injection. Clones were read by immunoSEQ multiplex PCR, and TCRdb kept only the in-frame ones, dropping some. The table records about 400,000 clones, about 91% of them present only once. The germline V gene encodes CDR1 LNHDA and CDR2 SQIVND (reference sequence). This CDR3 region has 14 residues. With V trimmed by 6 bases and J by 5 bases, 9 bases remained unmatched.

Sequencing used peripheral blood, obtained in a trial of Ad26.COV2.S vaccine versus placebo. This receptor was taken from a person between 18 and 65 years old who received the Ad26.COV2.S COVID-19 vaccine or a placebo. The chain has TRBV19 and TRBJ2-5; 7 bases match TRBD2. The CDR3 is CASRGGRGRETQYF. CDR3 coding DNA: TGTGCCAGTAGAGGCGGGAGAGGTAGGGAGACCCAGTACTTC.